This T cell receptor beta chain derives from a study of CD8 T cells in Susac syndrome. Details on this clonotype: Its antigen remains unknown.

The V and J ends lost 3 bases and 6 bases, in that order; junction bases with no gene match: 17. The CDR3 consists of 17 residues. The V gene's germline CDR1 is SGHAT and CDR2 FQNNGV. The authors reverse transcribed about 0.5 to 1 ug RNA with random hexamers. The immunoSEQ assay covered 54 Vbeta and 13 Jbeta segments for CDR3. One entry per CDR3 protein, called by TCRdb with MiXCR from the immunoSEQ multiplex PCR reads. The data contain approximately 170,000 distinct CDR3 sequences, 90% to 95% of them singletons. Broader study findings: As the study acknowledged, the number of individuals who were part of its TCR sequencing and HLA analysis was relatively small.

This TCR was sampled from a human donor in good health. The chain carries TRBV11-2 and TRBJ2-7; 7 bases map to TRBD2. The sequenced sample was CD4+ T cells from PBMCs. The CDR3 spells CASSLGFTSAFGVEQYF. In nucleotides, the CDR3 is TGTGCCAGCAGCTTGGGCTTCACTAGCGCCTTTGGTGTCGAGCAGTACTTC.